This entry lists 30 T cell receptor delta chains sequenced from one sample in a study of Vδ1+ human thymocytes. Their specific antigens are unknown. The study's findings and limits: Thymic TRG and TRD repertoires appeared highly polyclonal.

Extracted RNA was reverse transcribed into cDNA. Pooled V-gene forward primers with one constant-region reverse primer generated the CDR3 amplicons by multiplex PCR. TCRdb reprocessed the multiplex PCR reads using CATT. The sample lists under 25,000 delta-chain clones; about 31% were seen once. The sample taken for sequencing was Vdelta1+ gamma-delta thymocytes from the thymus. Subset denoted: FACS-sorted CD3+ TCRalphabeta- TCRVdelta1+ TCRVdelta2- thymocytes. Receptors originate from a boy under two years old who had congenital heart surgery.

The chain couples TRDV1 to TRDJ1, with D hard to call. The length of the CDR3 is 13 residues. Per the germline V gene, CDR1 is TSWWSYY and CDR2 is QGS. Deletions cut 4 bases from V and 10 bases from J, with 16 bases between. CDR3 nucleotides: TGTGCTCTTGGGGGACCTAAATTACGTAGACTCATCTTT. As protein: CALGGPKLRRLIF.

This clone was detected a few times. The chain carries TRDV1 and TRDJ1; TRDD3 matches 11 bases. V lost 3 bases to trimming and J lost 0 bases; unmatched junction nucleotides: 24. The V gene's germline CDR1 is TSWWSYY and CDR2 QGS. CDR3 length: 23 amino acids. CDR3 DNA sequence: TGTGCTCTTGGGGATATTCCCGCTTCCCTCCAACTGGGGGATAGAAGGTACACCGATAAACTCATCTTT. This encodes CALGDIPASLQLGDRRYTDKLIF.

Many counts were recorded for this clone. The genes are TRDV1 and TRDJ1; weak D call: TRDD3 (6 bases). The CDR3 has 14 residues. The V and J ends lost 4 bases and 4 bases respectively, with 13 bases between them. Per the germline V gene, CDR1 is TSWWSYY and CDR2 is QGS. The CDR3 protein is CALGAPDTGDKLIF. The CDR3 bases are TGTGCTCTTGGGGCTCCGGATACCGGCGATAAACTCATCTTT.

Worth noting for this clone: Being one base from a much bigger clone, this may be a read error. This same CDR3 is encoded by further DNA sequences in the sample. This chain links TRDV1 with TRDJ1, with unresolved D. The germline gives CDR1 TSWWSYY, CDR2 QGS. This CDR3 is 18 amino acids long. Trimming shortened V by 3 bases and J by 2 bases, and 22 bases separated the two germline ends. Here the CDR3 DNA reads TGTGCTCTTGGGGAGCTTAGCCCCCACTTTTCGCCTACCGATAAACTCATCTTT. Its translation: CALGELSPHFSPTDKLIF.

The rearrangement links TRDV1 to TRDJ1; TRDD3 might be the D (5 bases). The germline gives CDR1 TSWWSYY, CDR2 QGS. CDR3 length: 19 residues. V lost 0 bases and J lost 4, with 24 bases in between. The CDR3 loop reads CALGELGYPHGIRLDKLIF. The CDR3 DNA reads as TGTGCTCTTGGGGAACTAGGTTATCCTCATGGTATACGTCTCGATAAACTCATCTTT.

The V and J genes are TRDV1 and TRDJ1; 8 nucleotides agree with TRDD3. Losses at the gene ends were 4 bases for V and 3 bases for J; bases not matched to a gene: 10. This CDR3 region has 16 residues. Germline V CDR1 and CDR2: TSWWSYY, QGS. Here the CDR3 DNA reads TGTGCTCTTGGGGCGTACTGGGGGTCCCACCCCGATAAACTCATCTTT. It yields the protein CALGAYWGSHPDKLIF.

This clone appeared a few times. This chain uses TRDV1 with TRDJ1, with 12 bases that match TRDD3. Trimming cost V 3 bases and J 4 bases; bases outside gene matches: 27. Germline V CDR1 and CDR2: TSWWSYY, QGS. The CDR3 length is 23 residues. This chain's CDR3 is CALGEGVRPLYPLLGDTIDKLIF. In DNA form, the CDR3 reads TGTGCTCTTGGGGAGGGGGTTCGGCCCCTTTACCCCTTACTGGGGGATACAATCGATAAACTCATCTTT.

The chain joins TRDV3 to TRDJ3; TRDD3 matches at 10 bases. This CDR3 is 21 amino acids long. Germline-derived CDR1 and CDR2 are TVYSNPD and GDNSRS (reference sequence). The V segment lost 1 base and the J segment 0 bases; nucleotides outside the gene matches: 15. The CDR3 bases are TGTGCCTTTACCCTAGGGAGGGGGATACGATTCGGCTCCTGGGACACCCGACAGATGTTTTTC. Residues: CAFTLGRGIRFGSWDTRQMFF. The full variable domain, in which reference TRDV3 and TRDJ3 provide the parts outside the CDR3, is CDKVTQSSPDQTVASGSEVVLLCTYDTVYSNPDLFWYRIRPDYSFQFVFYGDNSRSEGADFTQGRFSVKHILTQKAFHLVISPVRTEDSATYYCAFTLGRGIRFGSWDTRQMFFGTGIKLFVEP.

This clone was seen more than once but under ten times. At one end the junction does not follow the germline gene, possibly because of a read error. Within the sample, other DNA sequences also encode this same CDR3. The V gene is TRDV1, the J gene TRDJ1; TRDD3 matches at 9 bases. This CDR3 has 20 amino acids. CDR1 and CDR2 from the germline V gene are TSWWSYY and QGS. The CDR3 region has the DNA TGTGCCCTTGGGGAACGCGACAAGCAACTGGGGGACCTTAACACCGATAAACTCATCTTT. Residues: CALGERDKQLGDLNTDKLIF.

V and J are TRDV1 and TRDJ1, with 9 bases identical to TRDD3. J was trimmed by 2 bases and V by 1 base; bases with no gene match: 14. The CDR3 spans 19 residues. The V gene's germline CDR1 is TSWWSYY and CDR2 QGS. The CDR3, as DNA: TGTGCTCTTGGGGAACGATCGCTACGATTGCTGGGGGATACCGATAAACTCATCTTT. Translating gives CALGERSLRLLGDTDKLIF.

Notes on this clone: The DNA is omitted, as the CDR3 cannot be located on it reliably, and the CDR3 follows TCRdb's listing. The identical CDR3 is also encoded by other nucleotide sequences in the sample. The chain links TRDV2 to TRDJ1. Germline V lookup: CDR1 GEAIGNYY, CDR2 EKD. Counting both end residues, the CDR3 totals 17 amino acids. CDR3 protein: CASAYFLQVGLGSKLIF.

About this clone: The junction does not match germline at one end; this may be a read error. The V and J genes are TRDV1 and TRDJ1; possible D gene TRDD2, 5 bases. Per the germline V gene, CDR1 is TSWWSYY and CDR2 is QGS. CDR3 size: 18 residues. The CDR3, as DNA: TGTGCTCTTGGGGAACGGGGCCCCTACCGCCCTTACACCGATAACCTCATCTTT. Its protein product is CALGERGPYRPYTDNLIF.

This sequence joins TRDV1 and TRDJ1, with TRDD2 matching over 9 bases. V was clipped by 0 bases and J by 0 bases; unmatched bases: 29. CDR3 length: 25 amino acids. Germline V CDR1 and CDR2: TSWWSYY, QGS. The CDR3 DNA sequence: TGTGCTCTTGGGGAACTCGGATCCTTCCTACTTTCGGGGACATCACTGGAATTGAACACCGATAAACTCATCTTT. The encoded protein is CALGELGSFLLSGTSLELNTDKLIF.

This sequence joins TRDV1 and TRDJ1, with 7 bases that match TRDD2. J lost 3 bases, V lost 4 bases, and 20 bases had no gene match. Germline V CDR1 and CDR2: TSWWSYY, QGS. There are 19 residues in the CDR3. The CDR3 is CALGGHKLPIPTRADKLIF. DNA for the CDR3: TGTGCTCTTGGGGGCCACAAGCTTCCTATCCCAACCCGGGCCGATAAACTCATCTTT.

This clone has only a few counts. This chain uses TRDV1 with TRDJ1, with D perhaps TRDD2 (6 bases). This CDR3 region has 19 residues. Deletions cut 5 bases from V and 2 bases from J, with 27 bases between. In germline, CDR1 is TSWWSYY, CDR2 QGS. CDR3 in amino acids: CALGKEIPMWARPTDKLIF. The CDR3 coding sequence is TGTGCTCTTGGGAAGGAGATTCCTATGTGGGCTCGGCCAACCGATAAACTCATCTTT.

V and J are TRDV1 and TRDJ1, with D perhaps TRDD3 (6 bases). Germline lookup yields CDR1 TSWWSYY and CDR2 QGS. The germline V and J ends were trimmed by 0 bases and 1 base, with 27 bases remaining between them. The CDR3 has 21 amino acids. The CDR3 nucleotides read TGTGCTCTTGGGGAACTATTTCGGGGCCCACCCCTACTGGGTACCACCGATAAACTCATCTTT. Encoded protein: CALGELFRGPPLLGTTDKLIF.

The genes are TRDV1 and TRDJ1; D remains ambiguous. The V end lost 3 bases, the J end lost 5 bases, and 13 bases lay between the germline ends. Germline V gene data show CDR1 as TSWWSYY and CDR2 as QGS. This CDR3 contains 14 residues. Here the CDR3 reads CALGESFPGDKLIF. CDR3 coding DNA: TGTGCTCTTGGGGAGTCTTTTCCGGGGGATAAACTCATCTTT.

To note about this clone: The same CDR3 arises from other DNA sequences in this sample as well. This chain uses TRDV1 with TRDJ1; 10 nucleotides align to TRDD3. CDR3 size: 19 residues. Germline V CDR1 and CDR2: TSWWSYY, QGS. Losses at the gene ends were 3 bases for V and 0 bases for J; bases not matched to a gene: 13. The CDR3 is CALGELERTGGSHTDKLIF. The CDR3 bases are TGTGCTCTTGGGGAGCTCGAACGTACTGGGGGATCACACACCGATAAACTCATCTTT.

This chain uses TRDV1 with TRDJ1; 13 bases are a match to TRDD3. Trimming at V came to 1 base and at J to 3 bases, leaving 17 bases not matched to a gene. The CDR3 runs to 21 residues. Germline assignment: CDR1 TSWWSYY and CDR2 QGS. In nucleotides, the CDR3 is TGTGCTCTTGGGGAACCTCTCCGTCCTTCAAAACTGGGGGATACGCCCGATAAACTCATCTTT. This sequence encodes CALGEPLRPSKLGDTPDKLIF.

This chain joins TRDV1 and TRDJ1; 8 nucleotides agree with TRDD3. V lost 1 base to trimming and J lost 2 bases; unmatched junction nucleotides: 27. Germline CDR1 and CDR2: TSWWSYY and QGS. This CDR3 is 23 amino acids long. The CDR3 sequence: CALGEPPSGEAQSGDRGTDKLIF. Written as DNA, the CDR3 is TGTGCTCTTGGGGAACCCCCGTCTGGGGAGGCACAATCGGGGGATAGAGGGACCGATAAACTCATCTTT.

The count of this clone is one. A junction boundary mismatches the germline segment, possibly from a read error. The chain uses TRDV1 and TRDJ1, with D tentatively TRDD3 (5 bases). In germline, CDR1 is TSWWSYY, CDR2 QGS. This CDR3 has 14 residues. The CDR3 sequence is CALGGLSGTDQLIF. In DNA, the CDR3 is TGTGCTCTTGGGGGACTTTCTGGGACCGATCAACTCATCTTT.

V is TRDV1 and J is TRDJ1; the match to TRDD3 covers 10 bases. Trimming removed 2 bases from V and 0 bases from J; junction bases left unmatched: 21. CDR1 and CDR2 from the germline V gene are TSWWSYY and QGS. CDR3 length: 22 residues. This chain's CDR3 is CALGEWGLSLVLGDLYTDKLIF. The CDR3 DNA follows: TGTGCTCTTGGGGAATGGGGCCTCTCCCTCGTACTGGGGGATTTATACACCGATAAACTCATCTTT.

On this clone: A read error may produce the germline difference seen at one junction end. The V and J genes are TRDV1 and TRDJ1, with 9 positions matching TRDD3. CDR3 length: 18 amino acids. CDR1 and CDR2 (germline): TSWWSYY, QGS. This CDR3 reads CALGEIPAGGFYTDKHIF. The CDR3 DNA follows: TGTGCTCTTGGGGAGATTCCTGCTGGGGGATTCTACACCGATAAACACATCTTT.

This clone has just a few counts. Other DNA sequences in this sample translate to the same CDR3. The chain links TRDV1 to TRDJ1; D possibly corresponds to TRDD3 (5 bases). The CDR3 loop spans 17 amino acids. Trimming cost V 0 bases and J 8 bases, with 22 bases left between them. The V gene's germline CDR1 is TSWWSYY and CDR2 QGS. CDR3 DNA: TGTGCTCTTGGGGAACTAGGGGGTATTCACCGATTTTACAAACTCATCTTT. This sequence encodes CALGELGGIHRFYKLIF.

The chain combines TRDV1 with TRDJ1, with 8 nucleotides matching TRDD3. CDR1 and CDR2 from the germline V gene are TSWWSYY and QGS. Trimming removed 2 bases from V and 0 bases from J; junction bases left unmatched: 23. This CDR3 spans 22 amino acids. CDR3 bases: TGTGCTCTTGGGGAAACACCCCTACGCTTTACTGGGGGTTCACCCTACACCGATAAACTCATCTTT. It yields the protein CALGETPLRFTGGSPYTDKLIF.

The chain employs TRDV1 and TRDJ1, with TRDD3 identical over 8 bases. There are 21 residues in the CDR3. Per the germline V gene, CDR1 is TSWWSYY and CDR2 is QGS. J was trimmed by 0 bases and V by 2 bases; bases with no gene match: 20. The CDR3 nucleotides are TGTGCTCTTGGGGAAATGAGACGGTCCAGGCCGGGGGATAGTCACACCGATAAACTCATCTTT. Translating gives CALGEMRRSRPGDSHTDKLIF.

The V gene is TRDV1, the J gene TRDJ1; the D gene is possibly TRDD3 (9 bases). Per germline, CDR1 TSWWSYY and CDR2 QGS. V lost 3 bases, J lost 3 bases, and 20 bases lay in between. The CDR3 sequence is 17 residues long. CDR3 in DNA: TGTGCTCTTGGGGAGTCTTCCTACCCTGGGGGATCCGATAAACTCATCTTT. This encodes CALGESSYPGGSDKLIF.

This clone turned up a few times. V is TRDV1 and J is TRDJ2; 12 positions agree with TRDD3. Germline CDR1 and CDR2: TSWWSYY and QGS. The CDR3 runs 23 residues. V gave up 2 bases and J gave up 6 bases; unmatched junction bases: 25. CDR3 in DNA: TGTGCTCTTGGGGAATGGGTCCAACTACTGGGGGATACTCGGTTATTTGGGGCAGCACAACTCTTCTTT. Protein sequence: CALGEWVQLLGDTRLFGAAQLFF.

This clone was observed a few times. The V gene is TRDV1, the J gene TRDJ1; 7 positions agree with TRDD3. The CDR3 has 26 residues. CDR1 and CDR2 (germline): TSWWSYY, QGS. V trimming: 0 bases; J trimming: 3 bases; junction bases outside the gene matches: 37. The CDR3 DNA reads TGTGCTCTTGGGGAACTCAGAACTATCCCAGCCCATGTACTGGGGACGGATAGGTACTGGTCCGATAAACTCATCTTT. Translation gives CALGELRTIPAHVLGTDRYWSDKLIF.

With respect to this clone: This sequence may be a read error, since a much larger clone differs from it by one base. The chain carries TRDV1 and TRDJ1; 8 bases agree with TRDD3. Per germline, CDR1 TSWWSYY and CDR2 QGS. The CDR3 covers 20 residues. The CDR3 sequence: CALEEPIPLGIPRYTDKLIF. The CDR3 bases are TGTGCTCTTGAGGAACCCATACCCCTGGGGATACCGAGGTACACCGATAAACTCATCTTT.